These 7 T cell receptor beta chains came from one sample sequenced in a study of OX40 agonist ivuxolimab in advanced cancers. Profiling relied on immunoSEQ multiplex PCR, and the TCRdb table lists in-frame clones only, not all of them. The repertoire includes fewer than 60,000 clones, 82% of them detected once, and under 4% sits in the top ten. Sequenced here: CD4+ or CD8+ T cells sorted from blood, sampled in a trial of the OX40 agonist ivuxolimab. These receptors were collected from an adult with an advanced solid tumor such as melanoma, head and neck, liver or kidney cancer.

The chain links TRBV7-6 to TRBJ1-3; unclear D gene. Trimming stripped 1 base from V and 2 bases from J, with 9 bases between. The CDR3 loop spans 15 amino acids. Germline V lookup: CDR1 SGHVS, CDR2 FNYEAQ. The CDR3 sequence: CASSLVEFPGNTIYF. The CDR3 DNA is TGTGCCAGCAGCTTAGTAGAGTTTCCTGGAAACACCATATATTTT.

CDR3 sequence reads: CASQDRGPYEQYF. CDR3 coding DNA: TGTGCCAGCCAGGACAGGGGGCCCTACGAGCAGTACTTC. V usage is TRBV6-1 and J usage is TRBJ2-7, with TRBD1 matching 11 bases. The V gene's germline CDR1 is MNHNS and CDR2 SASEGT. Trimming cost V 8 bases and J 2 bases; bases outside gene matches: 2. The CDR3 runs 13 residues.

The chain links TRBV7-2 to TRBJ2-1; 9 bases are a match to TRBD1. The ends lost 1 base at V and 2 bases at J; junction bases unmatched: 9. The CDR3 has 18 amino acids. Germline V lookup: CDR1 SGHTA, CDR2 FQGNSA. The CDR3 spells CASSLVPTGTGPYNEQFF. In DNA, the CDR3 is TGTGCCAGCAGCTTAGTTCCCACCGGGACAGGGCCCTACAATGAGCAGTTCTTC.

A single count supports this clone. The rearrangement links TRBV28 to TRBJ1-1; no clear D. The germline V and J ends were trimmed by 5 bases and 9 bases, with 16 bases remaining between them. CDR3 length: 13 residues. The germline V gene encodes CDR1 MDHEN and CDR2 SYDVKM. CDR3 sequence reads: CASSPPRKTKAFF. In DNA form, the CDR3 reads TGTGCCAGCAGTCCGCCCCGGAAAACCAAAGCTTTCTTT.

By sample fraction, this clone is medium-sized. The chain employs TRBV7-9 and TRBJ1-2, with unresolved D. Trimming removed 1 base from V and 4 bases from J, with 7 bases in between. The CDR3 sequence is 13 residues long. CDR1 and CDR2 from the germline V gene are SEHNR and FQNEAQ (reference sequence). CDR3 bases: TGTGCCAGCAGCTTAGAACAGAGCTATGGCTACACCTTC. Translation: CASSLEQSYGYTF.

The rearrangement joins TRBV27 to TRBJ1-2; 10 nucleotides agree with TRBD1. J gave up 1 base and V 5 bases, and 4 bases lay outside the gene matches. This CDR3 contains 15 residues. Germline CDR1 reads MNHEY; CDR2 reads SMNVEV (reference sequence). Here the CDR3 reads CASSPTGGHNYGYTF. CDR3 nucleotide sequence: TGTGCCAGCAGTCCGACAGGGGGCCATAACTATGGCTACACCTTC.

The chain has TRBV27 and TRBJ2-7; D is perhaps TRBD1 (5 bases). Trimming left V 8 bases short and J 2 bases short, with 16 bases between. CDR3 length: 14 residues. Germline CDR1 is MNHEY and CDR2 is SMNVEV (reference sequence). This chain's CDR3 is CASGHPLLTYEQYF. The CDR3 region has the DNA TGTGCCAGCGGACACCCCCTATTAACCTACGAGCAGTACTTC.